This T cell receptor (beta chain) was found in a study of OX40 agonist ivuxolimab in advanced cancers. Whole-study context: Patients assigned to dose escalation were diagnosed with hepatocellular carcinoma, melanoma, renal cell or head and neck cancer. Study-level findings and limits: Certain nonresponders likewise exhibited a low normalized T-cell clonal expansion. At doses 0.1 to 3.0 mg/kg, CD4+ and CD8+ clones expanded.

Remarks on this clone: Antigen unknown.

The CDR3 has 13 residues. Germline CDR1 reads PRHDT; CDR2 reads FYEKMQ (reference sequence). V gave up 5 bases and J gave up 4 bases, with 11 bases separating them. Produced via immunoSEQ multiplex PCR; TCRdb's table is partial and in-frame only. In the table there are around 5,100 clones, 71% of which are singletons. Autoimmune disease history or systemic immunosuppression led to patient exclusion. The origin of this receptor is an adult with an advanced solid tumor such as melanoma, head and neck, liver or kidney cancer. The sample consisted of CD4+ or CD8+ T cells sorted from blood, taken in a trial of the OX40 agonist ivuxolimab. V usage is TRBV13 and J usage is TRBJ1-2; TRBD1 might be the D (6 bases). CDR3: CASSEGTTYGYTF. In nucleotides, the CDR3 is TGTGCCAGCAGCGAGGGGACAACCTATGGCTACACCTTC.